This TCR beta chain was retrieved from a study of T cells in Graves' hyperthyroidism and ophthalmopathy. Newly diagnosed patients aged 18 to 65 had hyperthyroidism of under 2 months' duration. On the basis of clinical symptoms, serum thyroxine and TRAb, thyroid ultrasound and orbital computed tomography, diagnoses were made. Out of approximately 10 ml of fresh peripheral blood came the PBMCs. Study conclusions and caveats: Most thyroid-expanded clonotypes above 0.001 were also found in blood.

The germline V gene encodes CDR1 SGHRS and CDR2 YFSETQ. The trim removed 3 bases at V and 0 bases at J, leaving 6 bases unmatched. The CDR3 is made up of 17 amino acids. From RNA transcripts, TCR beta CDR3 regions were amplified. Using the HTBI primer set, a first-round RT-PCR was run on the TCR CDR3. TCRdb re-called the multiplex PCR reads with MiXCR, one entry per CDR3 protein. The sample has 460,000 or so distinct CDR3 sequences, around an eighth seen once. This clonotype appeared many times. Its antigen is undetermined. The chain combines TRBV5-1 with TRBJ2-6; 7 bases agree with TRBD1. The specimen was blood. The sequence was obtained from a woman aged 18-35 years with Graves' hyperthyroidism. CDR3 bases: TGCGCCAGCAGCTACCGGGACAGTCTCTCTGGGGCCAACGTCCTGACTTTC. Encoded protein: CASSYRDSLSGANVLTF.